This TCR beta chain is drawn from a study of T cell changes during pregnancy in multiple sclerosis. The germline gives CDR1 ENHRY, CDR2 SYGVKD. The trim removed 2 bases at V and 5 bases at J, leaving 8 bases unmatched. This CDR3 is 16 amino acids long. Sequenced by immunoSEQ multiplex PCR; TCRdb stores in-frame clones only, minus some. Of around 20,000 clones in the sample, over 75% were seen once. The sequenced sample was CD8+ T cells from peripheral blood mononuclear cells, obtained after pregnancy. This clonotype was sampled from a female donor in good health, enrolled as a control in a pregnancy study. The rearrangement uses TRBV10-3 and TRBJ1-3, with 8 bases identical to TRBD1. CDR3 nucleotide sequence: TGTGCCATCAGTGAGGACGACAGGGGAGTTAGAAACACCATATATTTT. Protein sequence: CAISEDDRGVRNTIYF.